One and the same sample provided the 15 T cell receptor beta chains below, sequenced in a study of Ad26.COV2.S vaccination and SARS-CoV-2 variants. The sample's treatment: over 15 received Ad26.COV2.S at low or high dose, single or two shots; a few received placebo; per-sample allocation not given. Sampling happened 63 days after the first vaccine or placebo injection. Sequencing was performed with immunoSEQ multiplex PCR; in TCRdb, only in-frame clones are kept and a portion is missing. This table has about 390,000 clones, 70% to 90% appearing once. The material was peripheral blood, obtained in a trial of Ad26.COV2.S vaccine versus placebo. The receptors were gathered from a person between 18 and 59 years old who received the Ad26.COV2.S COVID-19 vaccine or a placebo.

The V gene is TRBV6-6, the J gene TRBJ2-1, with 11 bases matching TRBD2. V shed 8 bases, J shed 7 bases, and the junction held 7 bases outside the gene matches. The CDR3 has 14 amino acids. Per germline, CDR1 MNHNY and CDR2 SVGAGI (reference sequence). The DNA of the CDR3 is TGTGCCAGCTCGGCGAGACTAGCGGGAAATGAGCAGTTCTTC. This gives the protein CASSARLAGNEQFF.

The chain employs TRBV19 and TRBJ1-5; unclear D gene. This CDR3 region has 12 residues. V lost 5 bases, J lost 0 bases, and 2 bases lay in between. Looked up from germline, CDR1 is LNHDA and CDR2 is SQIVND (reference sequence). The CDR3 reads CASSYSNQPQHF. The CDR3 bases are TGTGCCAGTAGTTATAGCAATCAGCCCCAGCATTTT.

This clone was counted between two and nine times. The chain links TRBV5-4 to TRBJ1-6, with TRBD1 matching 7 bases. There are 15 residues in the CDR3. Germline CDR1 and CDR2: SGHNT and YYREEE (reference sequence). The J segment lost 0 bases and the V segment lost 3 bases, leaving 0 bases of the junction unmatched. CDR3 bases: TGTGCCAGCAGCTGGGACAGCTCCTATAATTCACCCCTCCACTTT. It is translated as CASSWDSSYNSPLHF.

The chain recombines TRBV2 with TRBJ2-3, with D maybe TRBD1 (6 bases). V shed 1 base and J shed 6 bases, with 17 bases lying between them. There are 16 residues in the CDR3. Germline CDR1 SNHLY, CDR2 FYNNEI. In DNA, the CDR3 is TGTGCCAGCAGTGAAGTAGAGGACAGTACCTTCGATACGCAGTATTTT. Protein: CASSEVEDSTFDTQYF.

The V and J genes are TRBV4-2 and TRBJ1-2; 7 nucleotides line up with TRBD1. From germline, CDR1 is LGHNA and CDR2 YNFKEQ. CDR3 length: 17 residues. V shed 2 bases and J 5 bases; nucleotides not matched to a gene: 14. The CDR3 bases are TGTGCCAGCAGCCAATCGTATACCTCGGGACAGCTTTATGGCTACACCTTC. It yields the protein CASSQSYTSGQLYGYTF.

This chain joins TRBV7-9 and TRBJ1-4; 7 nucleotides align to TRBD1. The CDR3 runs 15 residues. Trimming removed 5 bases from V and 8 bases from J; junction bases left unmatched: 11. Germline CDR1 is SEHNR and CDR2 is FQNEAQ (reference sequence). In DNA, the CDR3 is TGTGCCAGCAGCGCGCGGACAGGCCGGCTCGAAAAACTGTTTTTT. Translated: CASSARTGRLEKLFF.

This chain joins TRBV9 and TRBJ1-6, with D tentatively TRBD1 (5 bases). The V end was cut by 5 bases, the J end by 5 bases, with 14 bases between. In germline, CDR1 is SGDLS, CDR2 YYNGEE. CDR3 size: 15 residues. The CDR3 region is CASSPSWGDNSPLHF. The CDR3 DNA is TGTGCCAGCAGTCCCTCCTGGGGGGATAATTCACCCCTCCACTTT.

For this clone: Other DNA variants within this sample encode the same CDR3. This rearrangement joins TRBV7-9 to TRBJ2-5; D tentatively reads TRBD1 or TRBD2 (5 bases each). CDR1 and CDR2 from the germline V gene are SEHNR and FQNEAQ (reference sequence). The CDR3 is made up of 14 amino acids. Trimming shortened V by 5 bases and J by 1 base, and 11 bases separated the two germline ends. The CDR3 DNA sequence: TGTGCCAGCAGCCCCGGGGCAGGCCAAGAGACCCAGTACTTC. Its protein is CASSPGAGQETQYF. Full variable domain (missing parts from reference TRBV7-9 and TRBJ2-5): DTGVSQNPRHKITKRGQNVTFRCDPISEHNRLYWYRQTLGQGPEFLTYFQNEAQLEKSRLLSDRFSAERPKGSFSTLEIQRTEQGDSAMYLCASSPGAGQETQYFGPGTRLLVL.

The J gene is TRBJ2-7, the V gene TRBV3-1 (or the pseudogene TRBV3-2); TRBD2 matches 11 bases. Germline V gives CDR1 LGHDT, CDR2 YNNKEL (reference sequence). The CDR3 runs 15 residues. Trimming cost V 4 bases and J 2 bases; bases outside gene matches: 4. The CDR3 spells CASSRIAGGAYEQYF. The CDR3 DNA sequence: TGTGCCAGCAGCCGAATAGCGGGGGGGGCCTACGAGCAGTACTTC.

The count of this clone is one. The rearrangement uses TRBV28 and TRBJ1-1; tentatively, D is TRBD1 (5 bases). Germline lookup yields CDR1 MDHEN and CDR2 SYDVKM. V gave up 7 bases and J gave up 4 bases, with 16 bases separating them. This CDR3 is 14 amino acids long. The DNA of the CDR3 is TGTGCCAGCAATGCACCGCGGGGGGGCACTGAAGCTTTCTTT. It is translated as CASNAPRGGTEAFF.

This clone was picked up a small number of times. The rearrangement links TRBV19 to TRBJ1-2, with 8 positions matching TRBD1. The CDR3 contains 15 residues. The V and J ends lost 6 bases and 4 bases, in that order; junction bases with no gene match: 10. Germline V gene lookup returns CDR1 LNHDA and CDR2 SQIVND (reference sequence). CDR3 amino acids: CASRHPPTGAYGYTF. As DNA, the CDR3 is TGTGCCAGTAGGCATCCTCCGACAGGGGCCTATGGCTACACCTTC.

The genes are TRBV30 and TRBJ1-1, with TRBD1 identical over 10 bases. J was trimmed by 7 bases and V by 3 bases; bases with no gene match: 14. Germline assignment: CDR1 GTSNPN and CDR2 SVGIG (reference sequence). The CDR3 loop spans 16 amino acids. The DNA of the CDR3 is TGTGCCTGGAGGCGCGGGACAGGGGACCTGGGGGTTGAAGCTTTCTTT. Encoded protein: CAWRRGTGDLGVEAFF.

This chain joins TRBV5-1 and TRBJ2-5; perhaps D is TRBD1 or TRBD2 (6 bases each). CDR1 is SGHRS and CDR2 is YFSETQ in the germline V gene. V gave up 3 bases and J gave up 4 bases, with 10 bases separating them. The CDR3 spans 13 residues. CDR3 sequence reads: CASSYREAETQYF. The CDR3 nucleotides are TGCGCCAGCAGCTACAGGGAGGCAGAGACCCAGTACTTC.

The chain uses TRBV14 and TRBJ1-1; D unclear. The CDR3 runs 14 residues. The V gene's germline CDR1 is SGHDN and CDR2 FVKESK. The germline V and J ends were trimmed by 4 bases and 6 bases, with 15 bases remaining between them. The CDR3 protein is CASSPERRNPEAFF. For the CDR3, the DNA is TGTGCCAGCAGCCCGGAGCGGCGTAATCCTGAAGCTTTCTTT. The variable domain in full, completed from reference TRBV14 and TRBJ1-1, reads EAGVTQFPSHSVIEKGQTVTLRCDPISGHDNLYWYRRVMGKEIKFLLHFVKESKQDESGMPNNRFLAERTGGTYSTLKVQPAELEDSGVYFCASSPERRNPEAFFGQGTRLTVV.

This clone has a single count. This specimen includes other DNA sequences encoding the same CDR3. The chain links TRBV27 to TRBJ2-5; unclear D gene. The CDR3 contains 13 residues. The germline V and J ends were trimmed by 6 bases and 0 bases, with 8 bases remaining between them. Germline V gives CDR1 MNHEY, CDR2 SMNVEV (reference sequence). The CDR3: CASRRRNQETQYF. Written as DNA, the CDR3 is TGTGCCAGCAGACGACGGAACCAAGAGACCCAGTACTTC.